The present entry profiles one T cell receptor beta chain with its context. What this receptor recognizes is not known. Base qualities are not recorded, but no much larger clone differs from it by a single base. The record originates from a study of PD-L1 blockade in urothelial cancer (dated by TCRdb to 2015 to 2018). Broadly, across the study: Therapy was started around 2014 for all patients, and atezolizumab 1,200 mg was administered intravenously every 3 weeks. About 90% of the roughly 29 patients were identified as males with urothelial cancer of bladder origin, and a prior smoking history was reported by 18 of 29 patients. Durable clinical benefit was achieved by nine patients but not by the remaining 20. Pretreatment tumor samples, along with matched peripheral blood collected serially before and after atezolizumab treatment, underwent TCR sequencing. Blood samples were analyzed at two time points: 3 weeks after treatment start (second dose) and 6 weeks after treatment start. Durable clinical benefit meant progression-free survival longer than 6 months, and TCR features were also tested against progression-free and overall survival. Whole exome sequencing and RNA sequencing of pretreatment tumors were performed alongside TCR sequencing in the same patients. The study, an exploratory multi-omic analysis, examined somatic, immune and clinical correlates of response to PD-L1 blockade with atezolizumab in urothelial cancer. Some 29 patients had pretreatment blood TCR-seq, some 25 had at least one posttreatment blood collection, and some 25 had tumor TCR-seq. A median of about 150,000 T cells and approximately 83,000 unique TCRs was obtained from blood samples, and a median clonality of roughly 0.08 was observed. Patients had an ECOG performance status of 0 or 1 and had received between 0 and 3 prior chemotherapy regimens. Points the paper makes about the study in general: Improved progression-free and overall survival was associated with having pretreatment peripheral blood TCR clonality below the median. Greater expansion of tumor-associated TCR clones in peripheral blood 3 weeks after the start of treatment was observed in patients with durable benefit (n of about 21, p = 0.022). Small sample size (n ≈ 28) and many exploratory analyses mean the results are intended to be hypothesis-generating.

CDR1 and CDR2 are read off the germline V gene (reference sequence) as SEHNR and FQNEAQ. V lost 4 bases and J lost 2 bases; the stretch between them is 17 bases long. Taken from cysteine to phenylalanine, the CDR3 has 16 residues. Only the CDR3 DNA is retained, 48 bases long and in frame from the first base. Each PCR received spiked-in synthetic TCR analog templates so that absolute template abundance could be estimated from read counts. The immunoSEQ assay used bias-controlled V and J gene primers to amplify TCRbeta CDR3 regions from genomic DNA. Rearranged TCRbeta segments were sequenced at approximately 20X coverage. Under the source paper's analysis protocol: Clustering was used to correct sequencing errors, and CDR3s were annotated against IMGT so that V, D and J genes could be assigned. Only productive TCRbeta rearrangements were used in downstream analyses, excluding out-of-frame or stop-codon sequences. Clonality was computed as one minus Shannon entropy normalized by the log of the number of unique productive sequences. Fisher's exact test with Benjamini-Hochberg correction, using a cutoff of adjusted p below 0.01, was how clones that differed between time points or between blood and tumor were identified. The source is immuneACCESS, and TCRdb retained only in-frame sequences with V and J called. Part of the clones is not carried over; for the studies checked, unresolved V genes explain less than half of this, and the remainder is unexplained. The V and J calls and clone size come from that table; D and trimming were worked out from the DNA. The sample data list about 72,000 clones, and 86% of these were observed just once. About 15% of the sample is in the top ten clones.

What this sample's time point label stands for: pretreatment peripheral blood. A total of approximately 27 patients with locally advanced or metastatic urothelial carcinoma, treated at Memorial Sloan Kettering on a trial protocol, made up the cohort. Peripheral blood mononuclear cells were collected pretreatment and during treatment, with between 1 and 8 total time points per patient. The Qiagen DNeasy Blood extraction kit was used to purify genomic DNA from total PBMCs and from tumor samples. PBMCs were collected pretreatment and during treatment, and were isolated and stored as previously described.

Sequenced here: PBMCs, sampled around atezolizumab (anti-PD-L1) treatment. The chain is assembled from TRBV7-9 and TRBJ1-2, and possibly TRBD1, on 6 matching bases. The TCR sequence derives from a man between 60 and 75 years old with urothelial cancer. The sequenced DNA: TGTGCCAGCAGCTGGGGGGGGCGAGGGGAGAACTATGGCTACACCTTC. Its protein product is CASSWGGRGENYGYTF.